One sample yielded the 17 T cell receptor beta chains listed below, sequenced in a study of T cell repertoires in cytomegalovirus infection. MiXCR was run by TCRdb on the reads, yielding one entry per CDR3 protein. The sample holds some 300,000 distinct CDR3 sequences, around 10% seen once. Sequencing input: PBMCs. These receptors all stem from a human donor in good health (CMV status not recorded). Some clones in this sample may be carry-over from other donors' samples.

This clonotype occurred many times. The chain's CDR3 is CASSYRQYTEAFF. The CDR3 coding sequence is TGTGCCAGCAGTTACCGACAATACACTGAAGCTTTCTTT. The rearrangement uses TRBV6-2 or TRBV6-3 and TRBJ1-1; D gene uncertain. V lost 2 bases to trimming and J lost 3 bases, with 7 bases between them. The length of the CDR3 is 13 residues. CDR1 and CDR2 (germline): MNHEY, SVGEGT.

This clonotype was seen at least ten times. The chain joins TRBV6-1 to TRBJ2-5; possibly TRBD1 for D (6 bases). Germline assignment: CDR1 MNHNS and CDR2 SASEGT. The CDR3 has 13 residues. Trimming cost V 6 bases and J 5 bases, with 13 bases left between them. This CDR3 reads CASRAGVRETQYF. As DNA, the CDR3 is TGTGCCAGCAGGGCAGGGGTAAGGGAGACCCAGTACTTC.

In this sample, this clonotype turned up a few times. This chain uses TRBV19 with TRBJ2-7; D is undetermined. V was shortened by 1 base and J by 1 base, with 5 bases between the two germline ends. The CDR3 extends over 13 amino acids. Germline V gene lookup returns CDR1 LNHDA and CDR2 SQIVND (reference sequence). CDR3 residues: CASSIGLSYEQYV. Here the CDR3 DNA reads TGTGCCAGTAGTATAGGTCTATCCTACGAGCAGTACGTC.

This clonotype was seen many times. The chain carries TRBV28 and TRBJ2-3, with D maybe TRBD1 (5 bases). Germline lookup yields CDR1 MDHEN and CDR2 SYDVKM. The CDR3 covers 13 residues. V lost 7 bases and J 1 base, leaving 9 bases between the germline ends. The CDR3 is CASTLQGTDTQYF. CDR3 nucleotides: TGTGCCAGCACCTTACAGGGCACAGATACGCAGTATTTT.

The rearrangement joins TRBV20-1 to TRBJ2-7; D is perhaps TRBD2 (6 bases). Deletions cut 1 base from V and 6 bases from J, with 13 bases between. Germline CDR1 DFQATT, CDR2 SNEGSKA (reference sequence). The CDR3 covers 13 residues. CDR3: CSARVGLGGEQYF. The CDR3 DNA sequence: TGCAGTGCTAGAGTGGGCCTGGGGGGCGAGCAGTACTTC.

The J gene is TRBJ2-1, the V gene TRBV12-3 or TRBV12-4; the D is unclear. Trimming shortened V by 2 bases and J by 4 bases, and 12 bases separated the two germline ends. The CDR3 totals 15 residues. CDR3 protein: CASSLSPPPYNEQFF. DNA of the CDR3: TGTGCCAGCAGTTTAAGTCCTCCACCATACAATGAGCAGTTCTTC.

The V gene is TRBV6-5, the J gene TRBJ1-2; 10 positions match TRBD1. Germline trimming cut 6 bases from V and 7 bases from J; bases unmatched to any gene: 8. Germline values: CDR1 MNHEY, CDR2 SVGAGI. The CDR3 totals 14 residues. This CDR3 is CASRLGTGAVGYTF. CDR3 sequence (DNA): TGTGCCAGCAGACTCGGGACAGGGGCTGTTGGCTACACCTTC.

In this sample, this clonotype turned up many times. The gene calls are TRBV6-2 or TRBV6-3 and TRBJ1-5, with D maybe TRBD1 (5 bases). The V and J ends lost 7 bases and 2 bases respectively, with 18 bases between them. The V gene's germline CDR1 is MNHEY and CDR2 SVGEGT. The CDR3 spans 16 residues. The CDR3 sequence: CASTYRTGAGNQPQHF. The CDR3, as DNA: TGTGCCAGCACCTACCGGACCGGGGCGGGCAATCAGCCCCAGCATTTT.

Ten or more counts support this clonotype. The V gene is TRBV5-6, the J gene TRBJ2-7; 7 nucleotides agree with TRBD1. From germline, CDR1 is SGHDT and CDR2 YYEEEE. The CDR3 sequence is 13 residues long. J was trimmed by 3 bases and V by 5 bases; bases with no gene match: 5. DNA of the CDR3: TGTGCCAGCAGTCTTCGGGACAGCTACGAGCAGTACTTC. It codes for CASSLRDSYEQYF.

This clonotype was seen at least ten times. The chain combines TRBV12-3 or TRBV12-4 with TRBJ1-6, with 10 positions matching TRBD1. Trimming cost V 5 bases and J 7 bases; bases outside gene matches: 5. The CDR3 is made up of 15 amino acids. The CDR3 DNA is TGTGCCAGCAGTGCTGGGACAGGGGTAAATTCACCCCTCCACTTT. Translating it yields CASSAGTGVNSPLHF.

The chain recombines TRBV5-6 with TRBJ1-5; 7 nucleotides line up with TRBD1. CDR1 and CDR2 (germline): SGHDT, YYEEEE. The V segment lost 0 bases and the J segment 6 bases; nucleotides outside the gene matches: 6. This CDR3 spans 15 amino acids. CDR3 DNA: TGTGCCAGCAGCTTGGGGACAGGATCTATTCAGCCCCAGCATTTT. Translated, it gives CASSLGTGSIQPQHF.

The sample holds many counts of this clonotype. J is TRBJ2-5 and V is TRBV7-8, with 7 bases that match TRBD2. V trimming: 1 base; J trimming: 2 bases; junction bases outside the gene matches: 1. Germline V gene sequence: CDR1 SGHVS, CDR2 FQNEAQ. This CDR3 comprises 14 residues. The CDR3 loop is CASSLGRGQETQYF. DNA for the CDR3: TGTGCCAGCAGCTTAGGGCGGGGGCAAGAGACCCAGTACTTC.

The sample holds many counts of this clonotype. The chain combines TRBV6-1 with TRBJ1-4; TRBD1 matches 9 bases. Germline V gene data show CDR1 as MNHNS and CDR2 as SASEGT. V lost 6 bases and J lost 7; bases outside the gene matches: 6. The CDR3 is 14 amino acids. This chain's CDR3 is CASSRGQGSEKLFF. Written as DNA, the CDR3 is TGTGCCAGCAGCCGGGGACAGGGAAGTGAAAAACTGTTTTTT.

The sample holds many counts of this clonotype. The chain joins TRBV7-9 to TRBJ2-3; 9 bases are shared with TRBD2. There are 15 residues in the CDR3. Looked up from germline, CDR1 is SEHNR and CDR2 is FQNEAQ (reference sequence). With 4 bases clipped from V and 2 bases from J, the junction kept 4 bases outside the gene matches. CDR3 in amino acids: CASSSQRGDTDTQYF. CDR3 nucleotide sequence: TGTGCCAGCAGCTCCCAGCGGGGGGACACAGATACGCAGTATTTT.

A few counts support this clonotype. This rearrangement joins TRBV2 to TRBJ1-1; D is perhaps TRBD1 (6 bases). CDR3 length equals 14 residues. Trimming shortened V by 6 bases and J by 4 bases, and 15 bases separated the two germline ends. Per germline, CDR1 SNHLY and CDR2 FYNNEI. The CDR3 sequence: CASRLQGFPTEAFF. As DNA, the CDR3 is TGTGCCAGCAGGCTACAGGGCTTCCCCACTGAAGCTTTCTTT.

This clonotype was detected many times. The chain carries TRBV28 and TRBJ1-5; D not certain. The CDR3 consists of 17 residues. Trimming shortened V by 5 bases and J by 0 bases, and 17 bases separated the two germline ends. Germline V gene lookup returns CDR1 MDHEN and CDR2 SYDVKM. This chain's CDR3 is CASSLTPTLYSNQPQHF. The DNA of the CDR3 is TGTGCCAGCAGTCTCACCCCGACTCTGTATAGCAATCAGCCCCAGCATTTT.

The sample holds many counts of this clonotype. The chain combines TRBV5-6 with TRBJ1-1; a weak D match, TRBD1 (5 bases). The CDR3 totals 15 residues. Per germline, CDR1 SGHDT and CDR2 YYEEEE. V lost 4 bases, J lost 2 bases, and 15 bases lay in between. The CDR3 DNA sequence: TGTGCCAGCAGCGGAACCGGGACGCCAAACACTGAAGCTTTCTTT. The encoded protein is CASSGTGTPNTEAFF.